The present entry profiles one T cell receptor (beta chain) with its context. Its target antigen remains unknown. Base quality data are lacking; no much larger clone is found one base away. The sample's treatment or condition label, in plain terms: roughly 20 received Ad26.COV2.S at low or high dose, single or two shots; five or six received placebo; per-sample allocation not given. For vaccine and placebo recipients, repertoires were sequenced using samples collected on day 63 after the first injection. In Cohort 1b, roughly 26 adults aged 18-55 years were enrolled at a single site in Boston, USA, between 29 July and 7 August 2020. Ad26.COV2.S was a replication-incompetent adenovirus type 26 vector that expressed a prefusion-stabilized SARS-CoV-2 spike protein derived from the original Wuhan strain. At the junction V is shortened by 1 base and J by 3 bases, with 13 bases in between. From the germline V gene, CDR1 is SGHTA and CDR2 is FQGNSA. The CDR3 contains 16 residues, cysteine and phenylalanine counted. Only CDR3 DNA remains: 48 bases, in frame from the first base.

The immunoSEQ Assay was the method used to sequence TCRbeta CDR3 regions. After extraction, genomic DNA underwent amplification by bias-controlled multiplex PCR, followed by high-throughput sequencing. On the study's bioinformatics: Collapsing and filtering of sequences were performed to quantify the absolute abundance of each unique TCRbeta CDR3 region. T cell fraction was estimated by normalizing TCRbeta template counts to usable DNA, which was measured by amplifying reference genes present in all nucleated cells. Repertoire TCRs were annotated as SARS-CoV-2-specific when V gene, CDR3 amino acid sequence and J gene were exactly matched to a known reactive TCR set. The reference SARS-CoV-2 TCR set came from MIRA and was filtered for enrichment in COVID-19-positive ImmuneCODE repertoires, removing public or cross-reactive TCRs. Based on the MIRA antigens, annotated TCRs were further analysed at the level of specific ORF or position within ORF. Breadth was defined as annotated unique rearrangements over total unique productive rearrangements; depth was the summed frequency of those rearrangements. Two-sided Wilcoxon rank-sum tests were applied when comparing TCR breadth between groups. TCRdb obtained this table from immuneACCESS and retained in-frame rearrangements with V and J assigned. These tables miss some clones; where compared with another copy, unresolved V genes account for less than half of the shortfall, and the remainder is unexplained. The D gene and trimming were derived from the DNA, and the V and J assignments and clone size from that table. In this sample the table shows about 350,000 clones, 88% of which occur a single time. The ten biggest clones cover around 5.8% of the sample.

This record comes from a study of Ad26.COV2.S vaccination and SARS-CoV-2 variants (dated by TCRdb to about 2021). Study-wide context: Vaccine-arm donors were drawn from COV1001, a multicentre, randomized, double-blind, placebo-controlled phase I-IIa trial of Ad26.COV2.S in healthy adults. A total of 32 samples were included in the TCR-sequenced set, comprising about 20 Ad26.COV2.S vaccine recipients, 5 placebo recipients and 8 SARS-CoV-2 convalescent individuals. Blinding of investigators to trial group allocation was maintained during experiments and outcome assessment. Ad26.COV2.S was administered intramuscularly at 5 x 10^10 or 1 x 10^11 viral particles, either as a single shot or as two shots given 56 days apart. Participants in the trial were split at random into five groups of five each, receiving low-dose or high-dose Ad26.COV2.S once or twice, or else placebo on both occasions. TCRbeta repertoire sequencing was used to assess the specificity and breadth of SARS-CoV-2-reactive T cell receptors after Ad26.COV2.S vaccination.

What the study reported, not specific to this receptor: According to the authors, total T cell responses may have been underestimated by the TCR breadth and depth analyses. The study was not powered to compare responses between vaccine doses or regimens. Compared with placebo recipients, Ad26.COV2.S recipients showed higher spike-specific TCR breadth (P = 0.0014). Comparable non-spike TCR breadth was observed between vaccine and placebo recipients, consistent with only spike being contained in the vaccine. After vaccination, spike-specific CD8+ and CD4+ T cell responses were reported to show substantial breadth.

This specimen consisted of peripheral blood, obtained in a trial of Ad26.COV2.S vaccine versus placebo. This clonotype originated in a person aged 18 to 59 who received the Ad26.COV2.S COVID-19 vaccine or a placebo. The rearranged segments are TRBV7-2 and TRBJ1-5; there is no confident call for the D gene. The CDR3 loop reads CASSLVGGRNNQPQHF. The nucleotide sequence is TGTGCCAGCAGCTTAGTAGGTGGGCGAAACAATCAGCCCCAGCATTTT.